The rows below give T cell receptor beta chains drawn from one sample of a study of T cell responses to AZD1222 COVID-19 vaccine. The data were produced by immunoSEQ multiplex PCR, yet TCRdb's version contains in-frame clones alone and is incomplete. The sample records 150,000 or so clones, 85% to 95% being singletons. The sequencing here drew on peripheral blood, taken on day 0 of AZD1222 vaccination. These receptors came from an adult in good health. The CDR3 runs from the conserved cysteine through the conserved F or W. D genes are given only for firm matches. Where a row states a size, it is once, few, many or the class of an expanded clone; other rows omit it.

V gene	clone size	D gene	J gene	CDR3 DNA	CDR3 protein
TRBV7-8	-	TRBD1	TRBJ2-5	TGTGCCAGCAGCTTTAGCTTCAGGGGGCAGCAAGAGACCCAGTACTTC	CASSFSFRGQQETQYF
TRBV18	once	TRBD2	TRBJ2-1	TGTGCCAGCTCCCCGGGACTAGCGTTCAATGAGCAGTTCTTC	CASSPGLAFNEQFF
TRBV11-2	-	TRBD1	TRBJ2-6	TGTGCCAGCAGCTTAGGCGCTACAGGGGGACCTGGGGCCAACGTCCTGACTTTC	CASSLGATGGPGANVLTF
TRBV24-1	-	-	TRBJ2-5	TGTGCCACCAGTGATTCACGACAGTACCAAGAGACCCAGTACTTC	CATSDSRQYQETQYF
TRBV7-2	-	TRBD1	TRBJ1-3	TGTGCCAGCAGCGGACAGGGGCAAATTGGAAACACCATATATTTT	CASSGQGQIGNTIYF
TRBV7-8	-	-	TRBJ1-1	TGTGCCAGCAGGGGGGATCCGTACACTGAAGCTTTCTTT	CASRGDPYTEAFF
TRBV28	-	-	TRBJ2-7	TGTGCCAGCAGTTTCGGACTTCCCGGTAACGACGAGCAGTACTTC	CASSFGLPGNDEQYF
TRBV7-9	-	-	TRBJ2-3	TGTGCCATCTCCCCGGGGGCCGGGGAGGATACGCAGTATTTT	CAISPGAGEDTQYF
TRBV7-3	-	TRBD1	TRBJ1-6	TGTGCCAGCAGCTCGGACAGGGTGTTTTCACCCCTCCACTTT	CASSSDRVFSPLHF
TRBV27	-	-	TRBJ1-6	TGTGCCAGCAGGGGGCCCGGGGCAGGGGTAAGTTCACCCCTCCACTTT	CASRGPGAGVSSPLHF
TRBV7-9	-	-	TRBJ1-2	TGTGCCAGCAGCTCGGGTCAGGGTTTGGACTATGGCTACACCTTC	CASSSGQGLDYGYTF
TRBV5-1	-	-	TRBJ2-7	TGCGCCAGCAGCTTCGGACAGACCTACGAGCAGTACTTC	CASSFGQTYEQYF
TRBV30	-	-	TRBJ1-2	TGTGCCTGGAGCCAAGTCGGTTATGGCTACACCTTC	CAWSQVGYGYTF
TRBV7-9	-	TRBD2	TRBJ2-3	TGTGCCAGCAGCCCCTGGGGTAGCGGGGGTTTGTCTACAGATACGCAGTATTTT	CASSPWGSGGLSTDTQYF
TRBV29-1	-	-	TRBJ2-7	TGCAGCGTTGTCGAGGTTGGGACCTACGAGCAGTACTTC	CSVVEVGTYEQYF
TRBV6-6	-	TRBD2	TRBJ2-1	TGTGCCGTAACTGGGGGGGACTACAATGAGCAGTTCTTC	CAVTGGDYNEQFF